This T cell receptor beta chain was observed in a study of T cells in Graves' hyperthyroidism and ophthalmopathy. Points from the study as a whole: Most thyroid clonotypes with frequency above 0.001 were detected in blood.

This clonotype was observed at least ten times. Its matching antigen is unknown. Amplified regions were TCR beta CDR3 sequences from RNA transcripts. TCR CDR3 regions were first amplified by RT-PCR with HTBI primers. Each CDR3 protein is one row after TCRdb ran MiXCR on the multiplex PCR reads. Here the sample spans approximately 430,000 distinct CDR3 sequences, 14% to 15% being singletons. Germline-derived CDR1 and CDR2 are SGHRS and YFSETQ. The CDR3 runs to 15 residues. The V and J ends lost 4 bases and 2 bases, in that order; junction bases with no gene match: 6. The clonotype originates from a man younger than 35 with Graves' ophthalmopathy. Sequencing used blood. V usage is TRBV5-1 and J usage is TRBJ2-1; 7 bases map to TRBD1. In nucleotides, the CDR3 is TGCGCCAGCAGCGGGGACAGTGCCCCCTACAATGAGCAGTTCTTC. This encodes CASSGDSAPYNEQFF. The complete variable domain, with remaining parts taken from reference TRBV5-1 and TRBJ2-1, reads KAGVTQTPRYLIKTRGQQVTLSCSPISGHRSVSWYQQTPGQGLQFLFEYFSETQRNKGNFPGRFSGRQFSNSRSEMNVSTLELGDSALYLCASSGDSAPYNEQFFGPGTRLTVL.